This T cell receptor beta chain was sequenced for a study of OX40 agonist ivuxolimab in advanced cancers. Study in general: Two cutaneous melanoma patients and one hepatocellular carcinoma patient, three in all, had partial responses.

Profiling relied on immunoSEQ multiplex PCR, and the TCRdb table lists in-frame clones only, not all of them. The repertoire consists of about 18,000 clones, with 80% to 90% occurring once and the leading ten covering approximately 28%. The CDR3 consists of 15 residues. Germline values: CDR1 SGDLS, CDR2 YYNGEE. V was pared by 3 bases and J by 5 bases, with 14 bases between. The material was CD4+ or CD8+ T cells sorted from blood, obtained in a trial of the OX40 agonist ivuxolimab. This clonotype was sampled from an adult with an advanced solid tumor such as melanoma, head and neck, liver or kidney cancer. The rearrangement links TRBV9 to TRBJ1-4, with D possibly being TRBD1 (5 bases). The CDR3 DNA is TGTGCCAGCAGCGATACCGGGACGGAGAATGAAAAACTGTTTTTT. It codes for CASSDTGTENEKLFF. The full variable domain, its missing parts supplied by reference TRBV9 and TRBJ1-4, is DSGVTQTPKHLITATGQRVTLRCSPRSGDLSVYWYQQSLDQGLQFLIQYYNGEERAKGNILERFSAQQFPDLHSELNLSSLELGDSALYFCASSDTGTENEKLFFGSGTQLSVL.